Following are 8 T cell receptor beta chains from one sample sequenced in a study of neurological immune-mediated disorders. TCRdb re-analysed the 5' RACE reads in MiXCR, keeping a single row per CDR3 protein. The data show about 89,000 distinct CDR3 sequences, just over 2.5% seen once. What was sequenced was PBMCs. These receptors were collected from a woman in her 30s with multiple sclerosis.

There are many counts of this clonotype. The germline gene is not matched at one end of the junction; a read error may be the cause. J is TRBJ2-7 and V is TRBV28, with D possibly being TRBD1 or TRBD2 (5 bases each). The CDR3 is 12 amino acids. Germline values: CDR1 MDHEN, CDR2 SYDVKM. Here the CDR3 reads CATSGGTYEQYF. The CDR3 nucleotides read TGTGCCACCAGTGGGGGTACCTACGAGCAGTACTTC.

This clonotype was picked up many times. The chain couples TRBV6-1 to TRBJ2-1; 9 bases are a match to TRBD2. Germline V gene sequence: CDR1 MNHNS, CDR2 SASEGT. The CDR3 consists of 15 residues. V was clipped by 3 bases and J by 9 bases; unmatched bases: 9. CDR3 bases: TGTGCCAGCAGTGAGTTCGGTAGCGGGAGAGGTGAGCAGTTCTTC. It encodes CASSEFGSGRGEQFF.

This clonotype was detected ten times or more. This rearrangement joins TRBV6-2 or TRBV6-3 to TRBJ1-1; 11 positions agree with TRBD1. Germline lookup yields CDR1 MNHEY and CDR2 SVGEGT. This CDR3 region has 14 residues. J lost 5 bases, V lost 6 bases, and 5 bases had no gene match. The chain's CDR3 is CASSPDRGRTEAFF. In DNA, the CDR3 is TGTGCCAGCAGCCCGGACAGGGGGCGGACTGAAGCTTTCTTT.

This clonotype showed up many times. This chain links TRBV20-1 with TRBJ2-1; 9 bases are shared with TRBD1. The CDR3 has 15 residues. Germline CDR1 reads DFQATT; CDR2 reads SNEGSKA (reference sequence). With V trimmed by 2 bases and J by 6 bases, 8 bases remained unmatched. The CDR3 DNA follows: TGCAGTGCTAGAATCGGGACAGGGACCCCCAATGAGCAGTTCTTC. Amino acids: CSARIGTGTPNEQFF.

This clonotype was seen repeatedly, ten times or more. This chain connects TRBV5-1 to TRBJ2-3; D gene ambiguous. This CDR3 comprises 16 residues. The germline V gene encodes CDR1 SGHRS and CDR2 YFSETQ. Trimming pared 0 bases from V and 3 bases from J, leaving 14 bases between. CDR3: CASSLAWGGSTDTQYF. The CDR3 coding sequence is TGCGCCAGCAGCTTGGCCTGGGGTGGGTCGACAGATACGCAGTATTTT.

At least ten counts were recorded for this clonotype. The genes are TRBV4-1 and TRBJ2-2; 7 bases map to TRBD2. The CDR3 is made up of 16 amino acids. The ends lost 5 bases at V and 1 base at J; junction bases unmatched: 7. Germline CDR1 MGHRA, CDR2 YSYEKL. The CDR3 loop is CASSGRGLGNTGELFF. The CDR3 nucleotides read TGCGCCAGCAGCGGGAGAGGACTAGGGAACACCGGGGAGCTGTTTTTT.

This clonotype came up many times. The chain is built from TRBV7-2 and TRBJ2-7, with TRBD2 matching over 7 bases. Germline trimming cut 1 base from V and 1 base from J; bases unmatched to any gene: 7. The CDR3 has 16 residues. CDR1 is SGHTA and CDR2 is FQGNSA in the germline V gene. CDR3 sequence (DNA): TGTGCCAGCAGCTTAGGGGGAGGGCCTATTTCCTACGAGCAGTACTTC. Its protein product is CASSLGGGPISYEQYF.

This clonotype was seen ten or more times. The chain couples TRBV24-1 to TRBJ1-2; 7 nucleotides line up with TRBD1. The CDR3 is made up of 13 amino acids. The junction had 1 base not matched to a gene; V was cut back by 0 bases and J by 7 bases. Germline CDR1 reads KGHDR; CDR2 reads SFDVKD. DNA of the CDR3: TGTGCCACCAGTGATTTGGACAGGGCTGGCTACACCTTC. Translated, it gives CATSDLDRAGYTF.